This T cell receptor (beta chain) was sequenced in a study of cytomegalovirus exposure and HLA in healthy donors. This CDR3 contains 12 residues. In germline, CDR1 is SEHNR, CDR2 FQNEAQ (reference sequence). Trimming stripped 5 bases from V and 10 bases from J, with 12 bases between. PCR employed 60 Vbeta and 13 Jbeta primers. The assay was immunoSEQ multiplex PCR, and TCRdb's table has in-frame clones only and misses some. Among 150,000 to 200,000 clones listed, more than 65% were seen once. V is TRBV7-9 and J is TRBJ2-1, with a weak D call TRBD2 (5 bases). The receptor was derived from a man between 18 and 35 years old in good health and CMV-seropositive. Sequenced sample: PBMCs. CDR3 coding DNA: TGTGCCAGCAGCCTCGTTAGCGAAGAGCAGTTCTTC. This gives the protein CASSLVSEEQFF.